These 20 T cell receptor beta chains share one sample of origin, sequenced in a study of CD8 T cells in ankylosing spondylitis. TCRdb re-derived calls from the 5' RACE reads in MiXCR, one entry per CDR3 protein. The sample yields approximately 100,000 distinct CDR3 sequences, roughly 8% seen once. Input material: blood, either unsorted or a sorted T cell fraction (not recorded which). These receptors were taken from a male donor with ankylosing spondylitis or in good health (not recorded which).

Ten or more counts support this clonotype. The chain carries TRBV18 and TRBJ2-3, with 8 bases identical to TRBD2. CDR1 and CDR2 (germline): KGHSH, LQKENI. The CDR3 sequence is 17 residues long. V was pared by 3 bases and J by 4 bases, with 12 bases of the junction left unmatched. In DNA form, the CDR3 reads TGTGCCAGCTCACCTCCTCTGATAGCGGGGAACCCAGATACGCAGTATTTT. Its translation is CASSPPLIAGNPDTQYF.

This clonotype was seen many times. V usage is TRBV12-3 or TRBV12-4 and J usage is TRBJ1-6; no reliable D call. The CDR3 has 14 amino acids. With 6 bases removed from V and 5 bases from J, the gap between germline ends came to 11 bases. The CDR3 loop is CASRTPIDNSPLHF. CDR3 DNA: TGTGCCAGCAGGACCCCCATAGATAATTCACCCCTCCACTTT.

The chain has TRBV12-5 and TRBJ2-1; 10 nucleotides match TRBD2. Germline CDR1 and CDR2: LGHNT and FRNRAP. The CDR3 consists of 14 residues. V shed 3 bases, J shed 9 bases, and the junction held 5 bases outside the gene matches. CDR3 protein: CASGLGTSAGEQFF. In DNA, the CDR3 is TGTGCTAGTGGTTTAGGGACTAGCGCTGGTGAGCAGTTCTTC.

This clonotype was recorded many times. At one end, the junction sequence differs from germline, possibly due to a read error. The V gene is TRBV7-7, the J gene TRBJ2-5, with D perhaps matching TRBD2 (5 bases). This CDR3 is 13 amino acids long. Germline V gene lookup returns CDR1 SSHAT and CDR2 FNYEAQ (reference sequence). CDR3 coding DNA: TGTGCTAGCAGCTTAGCGAATAAAGAGACCCAGTACTTC. Translation gives CASSLANKETQYF.

This clonotype has only a few counts. This chain links TRBV7-2 with TRBJ1-2; D might be TRBD1 (5 bases). Trimming took 5 bases from V and 3 from J, leaving 13 bases between them. There are 14 residues in the CDR3. The germline V gene has CDR1 SGHTA and CDR2 FQGNSA. CDR3 sequence: CASSGTGWDYGYTF. The DNA for the CDR3 is TGTGCCAGCAGCGGGACCGGGTGGGACTATGGCTACACCTTC.

In this sample, this clonotype turned up many times. This chain uses TRBV2 with TRBJ2-3; 10 nucleotides match TRBD2. Unmatched junction bases numbered 14, after V lost 5 bases and J lost 3 bases. The CDR3 loop spans 18 amino acids. CDR1 and CDR2 (germline): SNHLY, FYNNEI. The CDR3 spells CASSRTSGHTRGTDTQYF. CDR3 DNA: TGTGCCAGCAGTAGGACTAGCGGCCACACCCGAGGAACAGATACGCAGTATTTT.

Ten or more counts support this clonotype. The chain carries TRBV7-9 and TRBJ2-7; TRBD1 matches 11 bases. Germline V gives CDR1 SEHNR, CDR2 FQNEAQ (reference sequence). V lost 5 bases to trimming and J lost 4 bases; unmatched junction nucleotides: 7. CDR3 length equals 15 residues. CDR3 region: CASSPRTGGRYEQYF. DNA of the CDR3: TGTGCCAGCAGCCCCCGGACAGGGGGCAGATACGAGCAGTACTTC.

The sample holds a few counts of this clonotype. V and J are TRBV7-2 and TRBJ2-3; D is unclear. The CDR3 totals 15 residues. V was clipped by 1 base and J by 1 base, with 9 bases between them. Germline V CDR1 and CDR2: SGHTA, FQGNSA. This CDR3 is CASSLVGPRTDTQYF. The DNA of the CDR3 is TGTGCCAGCAGCTTAGTAGGGCCTCGCACAGATACGCAGTATTTT.

This clonotype was seen repeatedly, ten times or more. The chain links TRBV9 to TRBJ2-3, with 7 bases fitting TRBD2. Germline CDR1 and CDR2: SGDLS and YYNGEE. The CDR3 covers 16 residues. V shed 0 bases and J 0 bases; nucleotides not matched to a gene: 4. CDR3 region: CASSVVGGSSTDTQYF. Written as DNA, the CDR3 is TGTGCCAGCAGCGTAGTTGGCGGGAGCAGCACAGATACGCAGTATTTT.

There are many counts of this clonotype. The rearrangement joins TRBV20-1 to TRBJ2-7; 7 bases line up with TRBD1. V dropped 7 bases and J dropped 4; count of bases not matched to a gene: 7. Germline CDR1 reads DFQATT; CDR2 reads SNEGSKA (reference sequence). This CDR3 spans 12 amino acids. The CDR3 DNA follows: TGCAGTGGACAGGGTTCGTATTACGAGCAGTACTTC. This encodes CSGQGSYYEQYF.

This clonotype showed up many times. The genes are TRBV14 and TRBJ1-3, with a possible D match to TRBD1 (5 bases). CDR3 length equals 17 residues. The ends were cut back, 1 base at V and 3 bases at J, with 16 bases in the middle. CDR1 is SGHDN, CDR2 FVKESK, per germline. Written as DNA, the CDR3 is TGTGCCAGCAGCCAAGTTCCAGGGCGGTATGGTGGAAACACCATATATTTT. Amino acids: CASSQVPGRYGGNTIYF.

This clonotype was seen repeatedly, ten times or more. The chain uses TRBV14 and TRBJ1-6; D is unclear. CDR1 and CDR2 (germline): SGHDN, FVKESK. V was trimmed by 6 bases and J by 7 bases, leaving 13 bases between them. The CDR3 length is 14 residues. CDR3 in amino acids: CASRPRAGNSPLHF. The CDR3 DNA follows: TGTGCCAGCAGACCAAGGGCCGGGAATTCACCCCTCCACTTT.

This clonotype has ten or more counts. The J gene is TRBJ2-1, the V gene TRBV20-1, with unresolved D. V gave up 1 base and J gave up 4 bases, with 17 bases separating them. CDR1 and CDR2 from the germline V gene are DFQATT and SNEGSKA (reference sequence). The CDR3 is 16 residues long. In nucleotides, the CDR3 is TGCAGTGCTAGAGCCCCCGGAGAGGCCCTTTACAATGAGCAGTTCTTC. Its protein is CSARAPGEALYNEQFF.

The chain joins TRBV5-1 to TRBJ2-3, with TRBD2 matching 13 bases. The CDR3 is 17 amino acids. J gave up 2 bases and V 4 bases, and 7 bases lay outside the gene matches. Looked up from germline, CDR1 is SGHRS and CDR2 is YFSETQ. CDR3 sequence reads: CASSTGTSGTPTDTQYF. CDR3 in DNA: TGCGCCAGCAGCACCGGGACTAGCGGGACCCCCACAGATACGCAGTATTTT.

This clonotype was observed a handful of times. J is TRBJ2-1 and V is TRBV12-5; 10 nucleotides align to TRBD2. V gave up 4 bases and J gave up 4 bases; unmatched junction bases: 4. The CDR3 runs to 15 residues. Germline assignment: CDR1 LGHNT and CDR2 FRNRAP. The CDR3 coding sequence is TGTGCTAGTGGTTCAGGGACTAGCGCTTACAATGAGCAGTTCTTC. This sequence encodes CASGSGTSAYNEQFF.

This clonotype was seen more than once but under ten times. The V gene is TRBV27, the J gene TRBJ1-1; weak D call: TRBD1 (5 bases). The CDR3 spans 14 residues. The germline V gene has CDR1 MNHEY and CDR2 SMNVEV (reference sequence). V gave up 3 bases and J gave up 1 base, with 9 bases separating them. CDR3 in amino acids: CASSFSRANTEAFF. DNA for the CDR3: TGTGCCAGCAGTTTTTCCAGGGCGAACACTGAAGCTTTCTTT.

In this sample, this clonotype turned up many times. The rearrangement links TRBV10-3 to TRBJ1-5, with D unresolved. Germline loops: CDR1 ENHRY, CDR2 SYGVKD. The CDR3 consists of 15 residues. Trimming left V 0 bases short and J 5 bases short, with 11 bases between. The CDR3 DNA follows: TGTGCCATCAGTGAGTCGATAGCGTCTGATCAGCCCCAGCATTTT. Translated, it gives CAISESIASDQPQHF.

The sample holds many counts of this clonotype. This chain's CDR3 is CSVEDGPRGNEQFF. The CDR3 region has the DNA TGCAGCGTTGAAGATGGCCCGAGGGGAAATGAGCAGTTCTTC. This chain connects TRBV29-1 to TRBJ2-1; perhaps D is TRBD1 or TRBD2 (5 bases each). Germline values: CDR1 SQVTM, CDR2 ANQGSEA. Trimming took 0 bases from V and 7 from J, leaving 13 bases between them. The CDR3 extends over 14 amino acids.

With regard to this clonotype: The final CDR3 position lacks the conserved phenylalanine or tryptophan, pointing to a likely read error. Because the CDR3's place on the DNA is in doubt, the DNA is left out and the CDR3 is given as listed by TCRdb. V usage is TRBV4-2 and J usage is TRBJ2-3; the DNA was not used to check the table's D call, TRBD1. Per the germline V gene, CDR1 is LGHNA and CDR2 is YNFKEQ. 18 amino acids form the CDR3, both terminal residues included. The CDR3 is CASSQTITGISYEQYFGP.

This clonotype was counted ten times or more. This chain connects TRBV4-2 to TRBJ2-2; 14 nucleotides line up with TRBD2. Losses at the gene ends were 3 bases for V and 4 bases for J; bases not matched to a gene: 10. This CDR3 is built from 19 residues. Germline CDR1 and CDR2: LGHNA and YNFKEQ. CDR3 sequence: CASSHAGLAGESVTGELFF. CDR3 in DNA: TGTGCCAGCAGCCACGCGGGACTAGCGGGAGAGTCGGTCACCGGGGAGCTGTTTTTT.